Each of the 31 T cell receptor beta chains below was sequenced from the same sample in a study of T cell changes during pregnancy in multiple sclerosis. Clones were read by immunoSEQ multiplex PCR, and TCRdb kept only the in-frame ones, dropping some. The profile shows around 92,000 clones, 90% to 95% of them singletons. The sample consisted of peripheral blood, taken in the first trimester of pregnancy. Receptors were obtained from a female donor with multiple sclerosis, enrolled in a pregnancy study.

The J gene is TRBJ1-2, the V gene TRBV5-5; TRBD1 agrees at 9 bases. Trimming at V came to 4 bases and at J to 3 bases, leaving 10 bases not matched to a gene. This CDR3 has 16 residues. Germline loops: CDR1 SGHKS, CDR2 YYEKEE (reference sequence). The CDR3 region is CASSLFVTGGDYGYTF. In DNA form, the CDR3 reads TGTGCCAGCAGCCTGTTCGTGACAGGGGGGGACTATGGCTACACCTTC.

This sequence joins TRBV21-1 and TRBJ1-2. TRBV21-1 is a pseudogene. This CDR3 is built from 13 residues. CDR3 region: CASSSPTKYGYTF. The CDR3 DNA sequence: TGTGCCAGCAGCTCTCCTACGAAGTATGGCTACACCTTC.

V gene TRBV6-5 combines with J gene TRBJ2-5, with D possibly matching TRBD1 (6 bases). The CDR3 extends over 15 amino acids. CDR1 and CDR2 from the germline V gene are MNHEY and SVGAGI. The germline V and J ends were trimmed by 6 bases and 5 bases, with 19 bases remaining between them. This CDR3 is CASRQGAGPYETQYF. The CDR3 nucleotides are TGTGCCAGCAGACAGGGCGCAGGCCCCTACGAGACCCAGTACTTC.

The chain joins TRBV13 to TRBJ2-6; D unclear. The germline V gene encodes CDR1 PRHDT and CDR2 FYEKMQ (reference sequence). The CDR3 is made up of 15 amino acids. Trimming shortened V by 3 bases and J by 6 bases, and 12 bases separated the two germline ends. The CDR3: CASSFLNYEANVLTF. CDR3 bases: TGTGCCAGCAGCTTCCTTAACTACGAGGCCAACGTCCTGACTTTC.

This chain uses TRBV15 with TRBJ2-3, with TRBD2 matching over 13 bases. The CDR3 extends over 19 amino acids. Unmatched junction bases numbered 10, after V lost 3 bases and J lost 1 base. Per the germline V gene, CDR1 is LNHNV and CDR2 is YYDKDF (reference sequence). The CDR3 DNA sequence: TGTGCCACCAGCAGGAAGCGGAGACTAGCGGGGGGTCGCACAGATACGCAGTATTTT. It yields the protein CATSRKRRLAGGRTDTQYF.

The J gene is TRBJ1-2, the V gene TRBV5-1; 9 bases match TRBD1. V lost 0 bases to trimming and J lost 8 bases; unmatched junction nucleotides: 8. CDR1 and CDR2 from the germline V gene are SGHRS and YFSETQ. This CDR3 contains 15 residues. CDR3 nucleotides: TGCGCCAGCAGCTTGGAGGGGGACAGGGTTATGGGCTACACCTTC. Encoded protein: CASSLEGDRVMGYTF. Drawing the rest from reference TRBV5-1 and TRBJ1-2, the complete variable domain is KAGVTQTPRYLIKTRGQQVTLSCSPISGHRSVSWYQQTPGQGLQFLFEYFSETQRNKGNFPGRFSGRQFSNSRSEMNVSTLELGDSALYLCASSLEGDRVMGYTFGSGTRLTVV.

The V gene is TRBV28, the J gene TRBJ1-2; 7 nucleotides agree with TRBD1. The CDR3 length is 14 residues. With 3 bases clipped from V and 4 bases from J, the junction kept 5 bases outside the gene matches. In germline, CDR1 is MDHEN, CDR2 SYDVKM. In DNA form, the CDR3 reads TGTGCCAGCAGTTTGGCAGGGGGTATCTATGGCTACACCTTC. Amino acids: CASSLAGGIYGYTF.

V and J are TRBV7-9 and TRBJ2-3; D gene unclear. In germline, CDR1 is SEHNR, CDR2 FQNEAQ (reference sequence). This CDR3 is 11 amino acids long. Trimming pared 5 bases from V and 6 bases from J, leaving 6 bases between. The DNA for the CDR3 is TGTGCCAGCAGCCTTACTGATACGCAGTATTTT. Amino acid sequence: CASSLTDTQYF.

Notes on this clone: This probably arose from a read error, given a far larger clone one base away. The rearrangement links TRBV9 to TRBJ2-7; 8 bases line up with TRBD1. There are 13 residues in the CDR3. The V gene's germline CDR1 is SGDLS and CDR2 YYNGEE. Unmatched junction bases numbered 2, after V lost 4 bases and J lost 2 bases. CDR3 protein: CASSPGQAYEQYF. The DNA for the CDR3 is TGTGCCAGCAGCCCGGGACAGGCCTACGAGCAGTACTTC. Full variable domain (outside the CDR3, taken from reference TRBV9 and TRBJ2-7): DSGVTQTPKHLITATGQRVTLRCSPRSGDLSVYWYQQSLDQGLQFLIQYYNGEERAKGNILERFSAQQFPDLHSELNLSSLELGDSALYFCASSPGQAYEQYFGPGTRLTVT.

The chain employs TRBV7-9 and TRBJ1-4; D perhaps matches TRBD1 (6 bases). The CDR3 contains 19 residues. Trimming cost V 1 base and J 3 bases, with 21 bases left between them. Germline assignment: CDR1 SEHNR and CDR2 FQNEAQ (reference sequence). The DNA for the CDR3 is TGTGCCAGCAGCTTAGGTAGCCCCCTCCGGACAGCGTCTAATGAAAAACTGTTTTTT. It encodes CASSLGSPLRTASNEKLFF.

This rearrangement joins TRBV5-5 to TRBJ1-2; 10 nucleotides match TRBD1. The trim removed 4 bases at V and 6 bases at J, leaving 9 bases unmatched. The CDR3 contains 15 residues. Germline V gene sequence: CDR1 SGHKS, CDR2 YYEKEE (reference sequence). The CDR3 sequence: CASSGRGQGLNGYTF. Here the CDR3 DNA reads TGTGCCAGCAGCGGGAGGGGACAGGGGTTAAATGGCTACACCTTC.

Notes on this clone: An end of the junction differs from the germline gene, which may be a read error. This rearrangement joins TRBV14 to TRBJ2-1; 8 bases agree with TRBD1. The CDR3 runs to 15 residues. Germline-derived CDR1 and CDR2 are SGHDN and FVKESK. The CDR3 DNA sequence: TGTGCCAGCAGCCAACACAGGGGGATCTACGATGAGCAGTTCTTC. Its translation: CASSQHRGIYDEQFF.

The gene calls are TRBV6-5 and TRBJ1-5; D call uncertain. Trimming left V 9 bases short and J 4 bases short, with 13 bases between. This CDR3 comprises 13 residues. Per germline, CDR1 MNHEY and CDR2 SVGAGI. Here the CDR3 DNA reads TGTGCCAGTAAGCCCCGGGAAAATCAGCCCCAGCATTTT. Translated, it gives CASKPRENQPQHF.

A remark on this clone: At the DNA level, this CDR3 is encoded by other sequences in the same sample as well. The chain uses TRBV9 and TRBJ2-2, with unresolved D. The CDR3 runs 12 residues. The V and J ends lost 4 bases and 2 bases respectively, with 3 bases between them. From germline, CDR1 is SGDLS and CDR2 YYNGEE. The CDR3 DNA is TGTGCCAGCAGCCTCAACACCGGGGAGCTGTTTTTT. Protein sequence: CASSLNTGELFF.

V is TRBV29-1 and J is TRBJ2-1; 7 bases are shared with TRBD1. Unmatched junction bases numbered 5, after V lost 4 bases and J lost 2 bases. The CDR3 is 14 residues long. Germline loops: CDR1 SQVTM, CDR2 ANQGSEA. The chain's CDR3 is CSVVRTGTYNEQFF. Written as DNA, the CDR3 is TGCAGCGTTGTGCGGACAGGCACCTACAATGAGCAGTTCTTC.

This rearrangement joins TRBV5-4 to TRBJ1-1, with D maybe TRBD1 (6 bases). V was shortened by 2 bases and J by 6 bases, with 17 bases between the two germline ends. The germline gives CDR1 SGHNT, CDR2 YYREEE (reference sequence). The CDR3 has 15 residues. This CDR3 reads CASSFWNRDVAEAFF. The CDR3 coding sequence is TGTGCCAGCAGCTTCTGGAACAGGGATGTCGCTGAAGCTTTCTTT.

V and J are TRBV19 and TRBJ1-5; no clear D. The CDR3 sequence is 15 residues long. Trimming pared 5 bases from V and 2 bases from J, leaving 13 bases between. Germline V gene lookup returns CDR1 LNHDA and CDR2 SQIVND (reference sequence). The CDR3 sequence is CASSEGYGGNQPQHF. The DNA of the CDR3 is TGTGCCAGTAGTGAGGGATACGGAGGCAATCAGCCCCAGCATTTT. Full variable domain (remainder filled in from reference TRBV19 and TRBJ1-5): DGGITQSPKYLFRKEGQNVTLSCEQNLNHDAMYWYRQDPGQGLRLIYYSQIVNDFQKGDIAEGYSVSREKKESFPLTVTSAQKNPTAFYLCASSEGYGGNQPQHFGDGTRLSIL.

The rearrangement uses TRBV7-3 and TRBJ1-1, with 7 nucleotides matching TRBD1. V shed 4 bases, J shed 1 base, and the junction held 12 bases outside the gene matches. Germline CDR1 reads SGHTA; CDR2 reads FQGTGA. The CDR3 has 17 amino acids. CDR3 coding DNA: TGTGCCAGCAGCTCGGTGTTGTCAGGACAGGCGAACACTGAAGCTTTCTTT. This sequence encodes CASSSVLSGQANTEAFF.

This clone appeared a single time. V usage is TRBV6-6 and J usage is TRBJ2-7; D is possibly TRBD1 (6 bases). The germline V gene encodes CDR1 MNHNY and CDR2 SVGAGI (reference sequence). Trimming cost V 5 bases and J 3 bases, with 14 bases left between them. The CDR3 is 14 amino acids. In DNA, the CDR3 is TGTGCCAGCAGTGCCGCCGGACAGATCTACGAGCAGTACTTC. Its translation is CASSAAGQIYEQYF.

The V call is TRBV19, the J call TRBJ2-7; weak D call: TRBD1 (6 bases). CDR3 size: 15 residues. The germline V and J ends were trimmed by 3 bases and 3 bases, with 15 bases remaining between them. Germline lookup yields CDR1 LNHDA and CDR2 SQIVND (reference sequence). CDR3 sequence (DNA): TGTGCCAGTAGTATTCGACCGACAGGAAACTACGAGCAGTACTTC. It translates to CASSIRPTGNYEQYF. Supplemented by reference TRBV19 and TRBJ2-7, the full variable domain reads DGGITQSPKYLFRKEGQNVTLSCEQNLNHDAMYWYRQDPGQGLRLIYYSQIVNDFQKGDIAEGYSVSREKKESFPLTVTSAQKNPTAFYLCASSIRPTGNYEQYFGPGTRLTVT.

CDR3 DNA sequence: TGTGCCAGCAGCCCCCGGGTTGGAGGAAGCACTGAAGCTTTCTTT. It specifies CASSPRVGGSTEAFF. The chain is built from TRBV11-3 and TRBJ1-1, with unresolved D. V lost 5 bases and J lost 4, with 17 bases in between. This CDR3 has 15 amino acids. Germline CDR1 SGHNT, CDR2 YENEEA. Full variable domain (missing parts from reference TRBV11-3 and TRBJ1-1): EAGVVQSPRYKIIEKKQPVAFWCNPISGHNTLYWYLQNLGQGPELLIRYENEEAVDDSQLPKDRFSAERLKGVDSTLKIQPAELGDSAVYLCASSPRVGGSTEAFFGQGTRLTVV.

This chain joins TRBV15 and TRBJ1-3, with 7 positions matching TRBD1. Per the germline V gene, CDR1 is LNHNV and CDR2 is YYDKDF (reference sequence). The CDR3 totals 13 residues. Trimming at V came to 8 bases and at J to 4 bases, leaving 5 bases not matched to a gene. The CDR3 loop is CATEGTAGNTIYF. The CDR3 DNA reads TGTGCCACCGAAGGGACAGCCGGAAACACCATATATTTT.

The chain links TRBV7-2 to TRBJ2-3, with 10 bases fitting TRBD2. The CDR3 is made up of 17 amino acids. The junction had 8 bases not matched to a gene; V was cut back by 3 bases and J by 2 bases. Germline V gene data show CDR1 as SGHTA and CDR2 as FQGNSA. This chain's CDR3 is CASSFSSLAGATDTQYF. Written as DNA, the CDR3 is TGTGCCAGCAGCTTCTCGAGCCTAGCGGGGGCCACAGATACGCAGTATTTT.

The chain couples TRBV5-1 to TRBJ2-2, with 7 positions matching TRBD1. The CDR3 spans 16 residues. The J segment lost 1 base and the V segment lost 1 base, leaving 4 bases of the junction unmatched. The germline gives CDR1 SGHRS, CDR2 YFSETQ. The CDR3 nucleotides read TGCGCCAGCAGCTTGTTCGGGACAGAGAACACCGGGGAGCTGTTTTTT. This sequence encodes CASSLFGTENTGELFF.

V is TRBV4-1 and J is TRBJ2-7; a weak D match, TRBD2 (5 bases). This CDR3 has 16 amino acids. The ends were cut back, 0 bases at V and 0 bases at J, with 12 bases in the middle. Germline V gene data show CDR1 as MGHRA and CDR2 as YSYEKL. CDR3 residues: CASSQDVGESSYEQYF. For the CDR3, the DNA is TGCGCCAGCAGCCAAGATGTTGGGGAGAGCTCCTACGAGCAGTACTTC.

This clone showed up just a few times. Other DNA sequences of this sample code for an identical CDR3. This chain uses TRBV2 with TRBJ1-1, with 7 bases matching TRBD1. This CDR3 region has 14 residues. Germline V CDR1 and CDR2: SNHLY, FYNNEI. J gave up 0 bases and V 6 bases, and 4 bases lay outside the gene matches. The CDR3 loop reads CASSRDSMNTEAFF. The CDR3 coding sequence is TGTGCCAGCAGCCGGGACAGTATGAACACTGAAGCTTTCTTT.

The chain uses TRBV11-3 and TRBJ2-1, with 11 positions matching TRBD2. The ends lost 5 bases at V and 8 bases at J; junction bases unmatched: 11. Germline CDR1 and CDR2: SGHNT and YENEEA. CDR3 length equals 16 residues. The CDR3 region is CASSARLAGSRDEQFF. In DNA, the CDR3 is TGTGCCAGCAGCGCCCGACTAGCGGGGAGTAGGGATGAGCAGTTCTTC.

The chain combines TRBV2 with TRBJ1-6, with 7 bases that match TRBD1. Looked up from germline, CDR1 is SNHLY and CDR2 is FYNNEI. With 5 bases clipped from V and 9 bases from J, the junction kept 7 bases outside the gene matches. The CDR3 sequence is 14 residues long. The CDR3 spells CASSTGTDLSPLHF. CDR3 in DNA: TGTGCCAGCAGTACCGGGACAGACCTTTCACCCCTCCACTTT.

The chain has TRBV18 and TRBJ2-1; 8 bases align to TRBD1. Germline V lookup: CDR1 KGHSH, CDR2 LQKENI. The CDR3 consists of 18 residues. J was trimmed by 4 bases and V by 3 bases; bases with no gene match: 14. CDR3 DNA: TGTGCCAGCTCACCTTATGGACAGGGCCTTGAGCTTTACAATGAGCAGTTCTTC. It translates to CASSPYGQGLELYNEQFF.

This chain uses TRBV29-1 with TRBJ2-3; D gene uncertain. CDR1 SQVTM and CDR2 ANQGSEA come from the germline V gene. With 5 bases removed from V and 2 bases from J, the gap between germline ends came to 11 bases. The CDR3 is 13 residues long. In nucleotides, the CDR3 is TGCAGCGTTTCTGGCAGGCTCACAGATACGCAGTATTTT. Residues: CSVSGRLTDTQYF.

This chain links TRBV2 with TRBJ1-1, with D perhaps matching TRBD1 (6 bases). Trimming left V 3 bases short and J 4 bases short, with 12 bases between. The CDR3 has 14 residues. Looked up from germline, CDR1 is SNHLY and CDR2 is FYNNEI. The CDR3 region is CASSDWGRVTEAFF. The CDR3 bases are TGTGCCAGCAGTGATTGGGGGCGAGTCACTGAAGCTTTCTTT.